Below are 21 T cell receptor beta chains sequenced from a single sample in a study of cytomegalovirus exposure and HLA in healthy donors. In the PCR, 60 Vbeta and 13 Jbeta primers were used. Clones were sequenced by immunoSEQ multiplex PCR, and TCRdb holds only the in-frame ones, with some missing. The table shows approximately 140,000 clones, with approximately 91% occurring only once. The sample comprised PBMCs. These receptor sequences come from a woman aged 40-49 years in good health and CMV-seronegative.

This clone was detected once. Germline is not matched at one junction end, which may reflect a read error. CDR3 loop: CSSSPGPFRGEQYF. The DNA for the CDR3 is TGTTCCAGCAGCCCCGGACCATTTCGGGGCGAGCAGTACTTC. The chain carries TRBV7-9 and TRBJ2-7, with a tentative D call TRBD2 (5 bases). The CDR3 is 14 amino acids. CDR1 and CDR2 (germline): SEHNR, FQNEAQ (reference sequence).

The chain uses TRBV7-2 and TRBJ1-5; 7 bases are a match to TRBD1. The J segment lost 0 bases and the V segment lost 1 base, leaving 6 bases of the junction unmatched. The V gene's germline CDR1 is SGHTA and CDR2 FQGNSA. There are 17 residues in the CDR3. The CDR3 region has the DNA TGTGCCAGCAGCTTAGTCGCAGGGGGTGGTAGCAATCAGCCCCAGCATTTT. Translation gives CASSLVAGGGSNQPQHF. Full variable domain (outside the CDR3, taken from reference TRBV7-2 and TRBJ1-5): GAGVSQSPSNKVTEKGKDVELRCDPISGHTALYWYRQSLGQGLEFLIYFQGNSAPDKSGLPSDRFSAERTGGSVSTLTIQRTQQEDSAVYLCASSLVAGGGSNQPQHFGDGTRLSIL.

Written as DNA, the CDR3 is TGCGCCAGCAGCCCTCGGGACAGGGGTAGGAATGAGCAGTTCTTC. Translated: CASSPRDRGRNEQFF. This chain links TRBV4-1 with TRBJ2-1, with 10 bases identical to TRBD1. The junction had 7 bases not matched to a gene; V was cut back by 4 bases and J by 7 bases. The CDR3 extends over 15 amino acids. Germline CDR1 MGHRA, CDR2 YSYEKL.

The rearrangement uses TRBV4-1 and TRBJ1-4, with 10 bases lining up with TRBD1. Losses at the gene ends were 1 base for V and 5 bases for J; bases not matched to a gene: 4. Germline V gives CDR1 MGHRA, CDR2 YSYEKL. The length of the CDR3 is 16 residues. CDR3 sequence (DNA): TGCGCCAGCAGCCAAGCGCTGACAGGGGGCAATGAAAAACTGTTTTTT. Amino acids: CASSQALTGGNEKLFF.

V gene TRBV7-8 combines with J gene TRBJ2-7; 7 bases agree with TRBD2. The CDR3 is 15 amino acids. The J segment lost 7 bases and the V segment lost 5 bases, leaving 14 bases of the junction unmatched. Germline V gene data show CDR1 as SGHVS and CDR2 as FQNEAQ. The CDR3 sequence is CASSATLAPTKEQYF. The CDR3 bases are TGTGCCAGCAGCGCGACACTAGCGCCTACGAAGGAGCAGTACTTC.

The chain joins TRBV4-2 to TRBJ2-1, with D possibly being TRBD2 (5 bases). V was shortened by 0 bases and J by 11 bases, with 8 bases between the two germline ends. Germline assignment: CDR1 LGHNA and CDR2 YNFKEQ. The CDR3 has 12 amino acids. The CDR3 loop reads CASSQDREKQFF. DNA for the CDR3: TGTGCCAGCAGCCAAGATAGGGAGAAGCAGTTCTTC.

The chain combines TRBV7-9 with TRBJ1-4, with 8 bases lining up with TRBD1. Germline V lookup: CDR1 SEHNR, CDR2 FQNEAQ (reference sequence). With 5 bases clipped from V and 7 bases from J, the junction kept 3 bases outside the gene matches. The CDR3 sequence is 13 residues long. The CDR3: CASSPTGVEKLFF. CDR3 nucleotide sequence: TGTGCCAGCAGCCCGACAGGGGTTGAAAAACTGTTTTTT.

V and J are TRBV28 and TRBJ1-1; perhaps TRBD1 as D (5 bases). CDR1 and CDR2 (germline): MDHEN, SYDVKM. This CDR3 has 12 amino acids. Trimming left V 2 bases short and J 10 bases short, with 11 bases between. DNA of the CDR3: TGTGCCAGCAGTTTAGACAGCCTGAGAGCTTTCTTT. Protein product: CASSLDSLRAFF. Drawing the rest from reference TRBV28 and TRBJ1-1, the complete variable domain is DVKVTQSSRYLVKRTGEKVFLECVQDMDHENMFWYRQDPGLGLRLIYFSYDVKMKEKGDIPEGYSVSREKKERFSLILESASTNQTSMYLCASSLDSLRAFFGQGTRLTVV.

This CDR3 is CASSEQLAYQGETQYF. The CDR3, as DNA: TGTGCCAGCAGTGAGCAACTAGCGTATCAAGGGGAGACCCAGTACTTC. This rearrangement joins TRBV6-1 to TRBJ2-5, with 7 bases identical to TRBD2. Trimming removed 3 bases from V and 5 bases from J; junction bases left unmatched: 12. Germline values: CDR1 MNHNS, CDR2 SASEGT. The CDR3 has 16 residues.

The chain recombines TRBV6-6 with TRBJ1-5; 7 bases map to TRBD1. The CDR3 runs 15 residues. J was trimmed by 6 bases and V by 6 bases; bases with no gene match: 11. The V gene's germline CDR1 is MNHNY and CDR2 SVGAGI (reference sequence). In DNA form, the CDR3 reads TGTGCCAGCAGCTCATACAGGGGAACCGGTCAGCCCCAGCATTTT. Amino acid sequence: CASSSYRGTGQPQHF.

V and J are TRBV13 and TRBJ1-4, with no clear D. V lost 3 bases, J lost 1 base, and 3 bases lay in between. The CDR3 runs 13 residues. The V gene's germline CDR1 is PRHDT and CDR2 FYEKMQ (reference sequence). The CDR3 coding sequence is TGTGCCAGCAGCTTCAGAACTAATGAAAAACTGTTTTTT. Its protein product is CASSFRTNEKLFF.

For the CDR3, the DNA is TGCGCCAGCAGCTTATGGGAGCGGTTGTCGGATACGCAGTATTTT. This gives the protein CASSLWERLSDTQYF. V gene TRBV5-1 combines with J gene TRBJ2-3; D is perhaps TRBD2 (5 bases). Between the trimmed V and J ends, which lost 2 bases and 6 bases, there was a span of 16 bases. CDR1 is SGHRS and CDR2 is YFSETQ in the germline V gene. This CDR3 contains 15 residues. Filled out from reference TRBV5-1 and TRBJ2-3, the complete variable domain reads KAGVTQTPRYLIKTRGQQVTLSCSPISGHRSVSWYQQTPGQGLQFLFEYFSETQRNKGNFPGRFSGRQFSNSRSEMNVSTLELGDSALYLCASSLWERLSDTQYFGPGTRLTVL.

This rearrangement joins TRBV27 to TRBJ1-1; TRBD1 agrees at 7 bases. The CDR3 has 15 amino acids. V lost 3 bases, J lost 9 bases, and 13 bases stayed unmatched. Germline loops: CDR1 MNHEY, CDR2 SMNVEV (reference sequence). The CDR3 reads CASSFGRQGEPKAFF. The CDR3 DNA reads TGTGCCAGCAGTTTCGGTCGGCAGGGGGAACCGAAAGCTTTCTTT.

The chain couples TRBV5-1 to TRBJ1-2, with 7 bases matching TRBD1. The V and J ends lost 0 bases and 4 bases, in that order; junction bases with no gene match: 0. The germline V gene has CDR1 SGHRS and CDR2 YFSETQ. This CDR3 has 13 residues. CDR3 region: CASSLGDSYGYTF. CDR3 DNA: TGCGCCAGCAGCTTGGGGGACAGCTATGGCTACACCTTC.

The chain joins TRBV6-5 to TRBJ1-1; no reliable D call. The CDR3 runs to 12 residues. V gave up 8 bases and J gave up 2 bases, with 9 bases separating them. Germline CDR1 is MNHEY and CDR2 is SVGAGI. The CDR3 loop is CASGMGNTEAFF. The CDR3 DNA sequence: TGTGCCAGCGGAATGGGCAACACTGAAGCTTTCTTT.

The chain links TRBV7-6 to TRBJ1-1; D remains ambiguous. The V gene lost 1 base and the J gene lost 2 bases, with 8 bases spanning the gap. Looked up from germline, CDR1 is SGHVS and CDR2 is FNYEAQ. CDR3 length equals 14 residues. DNA for the CDR3: TGTGCCAGCAGCTTAGTAGCGGGAAACACTGAAGCTTTCTTT. This gives the protein CASSLVAGNTEAFF. Looking up the rest from reference TRBV7-6 and TRBJ1-1 gives the full variable domain: GAGVSQSPRYKVTKRGQDVALRCDPISGHVSLYWYRQALGQGPEFLTYFNYEAQQDKSGLPNDRFSAERPEGSISTLTIQRTEQRDSAMYRCASSLVAGNTEAFFGQGTRLTVV.

The chain recombines TRBV19 with TRBJ1-2; 10 bases are shared with TRBD1. Per germline, CDR1 LNHDA and CDR2 SQIVND (reference sequence). The J segment lost 7 bases and the V segment lost 3 bases, leaving 8 bases of the junction unmatched. The CDR3 covers 15 residues. The CDR3 is CASSIRTGGIGGYTF. For the CDR3, the DNA is TGTGCCAGTAGTATCAGGACAGGGGGAATCGGTGGCTACACCTTC.

The J gene is TRBJ2-3, the V gene TRBV4-3; the D gene is possibly TRBD2 (5 bases). The CDR3 runs 14 residues. Germline CDR1 is LGHNA and CDR2 is YSLEER. V was clipped by 0 bases and J by 8 bases, with 12 bases between them. CDR3 in amino acids: CASSQDQDWGTQYF. Written as DNA, the CDR3 is TGCGCCAGCAGCCAAGATCAGGACTGGGGTACGCAGTATTTT.

The chain combines TRBV5-1 with TRBJ2-7; 8 bases match TRBD1. The CDR3 is made up of 16 amino acids. Germline-derived CDR1 and CDR2 are SGHRS and YFSETQ. Unmatched junction bases numbered 13, after V lost 4 bases and J lost 4 bases. In nucleotides, the CDR3 is TGCGCCAGCAGCCGGGATGCCGACAGGGGAATGTACGAGCAGTACTTC. It specifies CASSRDADRGMYEQYF.

The chain has TRBV19 and TRBJ2-2, with TRBD1 matching 10 bases. CDR3 length: 15 residues. Germline lookup yields CDR1 LNHDA and CDR2 SQIVND (reference sequence). Unmatched junction bases numbered 12, after V lost 10 bases and J lost 7 bases. CDR3: CAISGTGEIGGELFF. CDR3 DNA sequence: TGTGCCATCTCCGGGACAGGGGAAATTGGCGGGGAGCTGTTTTTT.

This clone was counted only a few times. This sequence joins TRBV6-5 and TRBJ1-3; D is undetermined. The germline V and J ends were trimmed by 2 bases and 6 bases, with 8 bases remaining between them. Germline values: CDR1 MNHEY, CDR2 SVGAGI. CDR3 length: 13 residues. CDR3 coding DNA: TGTGCCAGCAGTTACGACGGGGAAAACACCATATATTTT. This gives the protein CASSYDGENTIYF.